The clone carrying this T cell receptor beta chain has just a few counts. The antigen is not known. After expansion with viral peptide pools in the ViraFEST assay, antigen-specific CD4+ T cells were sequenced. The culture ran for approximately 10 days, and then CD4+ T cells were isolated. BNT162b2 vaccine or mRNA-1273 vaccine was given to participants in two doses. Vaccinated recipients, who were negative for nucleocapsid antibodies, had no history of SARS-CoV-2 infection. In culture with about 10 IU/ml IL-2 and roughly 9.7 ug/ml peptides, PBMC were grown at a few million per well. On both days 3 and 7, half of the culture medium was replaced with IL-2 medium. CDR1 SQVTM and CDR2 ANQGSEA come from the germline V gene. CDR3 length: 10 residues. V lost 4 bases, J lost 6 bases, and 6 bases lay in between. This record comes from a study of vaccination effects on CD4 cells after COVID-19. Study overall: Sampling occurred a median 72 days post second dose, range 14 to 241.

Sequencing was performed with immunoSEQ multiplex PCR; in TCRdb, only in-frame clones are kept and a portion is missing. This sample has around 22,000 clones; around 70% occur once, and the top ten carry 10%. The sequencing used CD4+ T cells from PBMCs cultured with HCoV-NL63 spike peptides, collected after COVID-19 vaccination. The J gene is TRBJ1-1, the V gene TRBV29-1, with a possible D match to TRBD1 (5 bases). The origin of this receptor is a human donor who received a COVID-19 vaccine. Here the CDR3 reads CSVGTSEAFF. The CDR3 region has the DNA TGCAGCGTTGGGACATCTGAAGCTTTCTTT.